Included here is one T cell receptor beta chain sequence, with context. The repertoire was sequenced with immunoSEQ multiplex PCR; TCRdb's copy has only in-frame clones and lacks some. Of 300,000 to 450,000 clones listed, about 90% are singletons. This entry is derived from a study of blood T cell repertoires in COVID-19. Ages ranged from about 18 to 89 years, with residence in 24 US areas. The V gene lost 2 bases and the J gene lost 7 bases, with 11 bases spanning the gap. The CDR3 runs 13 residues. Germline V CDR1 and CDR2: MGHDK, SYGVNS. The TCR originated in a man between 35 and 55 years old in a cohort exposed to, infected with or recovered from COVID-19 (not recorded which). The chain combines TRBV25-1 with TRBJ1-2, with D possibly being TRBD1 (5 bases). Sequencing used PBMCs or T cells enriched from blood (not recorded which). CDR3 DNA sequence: TGTGCCAGCAGTGAACAGGGTTTGGCTGGCTACACCTTC. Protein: CASSEQGLAGYTF.